A single T cell receptor beta chain is shown here with its context. During active infection, Seattle patients enrolled and were then monitored through disease. Original handling: From reference gene primer amplification, estimates of nucleated cell counts were derived. TCRdb's table, derived via immunoSEQ multiplex PCR, lists solely in-frame clones and lacks some. V, J and clone size derive from that table, while D and trimming were established from the DNA sequence. This repertoire shows about 270,000 clones, 86% found once; its top ten account for approximately 12%. The data belong to a study of blood T cell repertoires in COVID-19. Study as a whole: Acute-phase and convalescent COVID-19 samples originated in the United States, Italy and Spain. Sources were T cells, B-cell-depleted T cells, or PBMCs; the material itself was cDNA or gDNA.

V lost 0 bases to trimming and J lost 3 bases, with 9 bases between them. The CDR3 is 15 residues long. The germline V gene encodes CDR1 KGHSY and CDR2 FQNENV. The chain recombines TRBV16 with TRBJ1-5; D not certain. Source material: peripheral blood. The source is a woman in her twenties or thirties with COVID-19, enrolled during active disease. CDR3 in DNA: TGTGCCAGCAGCCAATCCAGGAGGGTCAATCAGCCCCAGCATTTT. Its protein is CASSQSRRVNQPQHF.